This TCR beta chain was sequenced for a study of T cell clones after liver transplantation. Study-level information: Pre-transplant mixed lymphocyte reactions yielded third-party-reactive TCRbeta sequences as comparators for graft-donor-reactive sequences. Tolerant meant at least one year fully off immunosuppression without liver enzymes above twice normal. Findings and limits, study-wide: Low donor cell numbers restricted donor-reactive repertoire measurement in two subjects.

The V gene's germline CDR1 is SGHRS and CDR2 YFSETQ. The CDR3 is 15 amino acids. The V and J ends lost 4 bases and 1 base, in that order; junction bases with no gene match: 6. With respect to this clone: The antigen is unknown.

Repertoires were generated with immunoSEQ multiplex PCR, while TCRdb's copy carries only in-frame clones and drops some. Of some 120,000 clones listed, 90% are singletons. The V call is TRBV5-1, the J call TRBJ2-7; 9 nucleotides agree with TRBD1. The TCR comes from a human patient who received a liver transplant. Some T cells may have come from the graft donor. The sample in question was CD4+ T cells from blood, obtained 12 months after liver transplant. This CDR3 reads CASSLATGGSYEQYF. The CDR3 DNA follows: TGCGCCAGCAGCCTTGCGACAGGGGGGTCCTACGAGCAGTACTTC.